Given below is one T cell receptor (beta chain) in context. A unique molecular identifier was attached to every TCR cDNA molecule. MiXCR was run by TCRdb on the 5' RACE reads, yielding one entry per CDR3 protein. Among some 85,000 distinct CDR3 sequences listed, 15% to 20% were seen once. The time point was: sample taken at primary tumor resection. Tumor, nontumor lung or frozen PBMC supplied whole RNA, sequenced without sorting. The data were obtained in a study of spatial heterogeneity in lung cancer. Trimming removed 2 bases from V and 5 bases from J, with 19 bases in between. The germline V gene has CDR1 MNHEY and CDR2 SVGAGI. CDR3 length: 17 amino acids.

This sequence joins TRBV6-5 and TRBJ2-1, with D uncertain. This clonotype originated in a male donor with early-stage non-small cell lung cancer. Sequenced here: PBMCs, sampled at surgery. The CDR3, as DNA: TGTGCCAGCAGTTACGCTTTGGACCTAATACTACACAATGAGCAGTTCTTC. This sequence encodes CASSYALDLILHNEQFF.